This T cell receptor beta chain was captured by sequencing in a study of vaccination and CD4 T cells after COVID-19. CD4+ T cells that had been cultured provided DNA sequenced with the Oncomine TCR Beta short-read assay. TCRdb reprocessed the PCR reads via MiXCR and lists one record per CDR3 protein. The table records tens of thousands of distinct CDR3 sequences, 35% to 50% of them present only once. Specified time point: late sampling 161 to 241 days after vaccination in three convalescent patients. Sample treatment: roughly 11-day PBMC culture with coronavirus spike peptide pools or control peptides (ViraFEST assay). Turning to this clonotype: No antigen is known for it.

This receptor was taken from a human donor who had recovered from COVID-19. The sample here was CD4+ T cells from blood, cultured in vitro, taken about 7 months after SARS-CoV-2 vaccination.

CDR3 in DNA: TGTGCCAGCAGTAAAGGCCAGGACACGGATGAGCAGTTCTTC. Its translation is CASSKGQDTDEQFF. V is TRBV25-1 and J is TRBJ2-1, with a tentative D call TRBD1 (5 bases). Between the trimmed V and J ends, which lost 5 bases and 8 bases, there was a span of 16 bases. Germline assignment: CDR1 MGHDK and CDR2 SYGVNS. The CDR3 is 14 residues long. The full variable domain, completed using reference TRBV25-1 and TRBJ2-1, is EADIYQTPRYLVIGTGKKITLECSQTMGHDKMYWYQQDPGMELHLIHYSYGVNSTEKGDLSSESTVSRIRTEHFPLTLESARPSHTSQYLCASSKGQDTDEQFFGPGTRLTVL.